This T cell receptor beta chain originates from a study of T cells in Graves' hyperthyroidism and ophthalmopathy. Per the germline V gene, CDR1 is SEHNR and CDR2 is FQNEAQ (reference sequence). The CDR3 totals 13 residues. V lost 5 bases and J 1 base, leaving 8 bases between the germline ends. The source material, RNA transcripts, was used to amplify TCR beta CDR3 regions. TCR CDR3 underwent first-round RT-PCR with the HTBI primer set. MiXCR, applied by TCRdb to the multiplex PCR reads, yields one record per CDR3 protein. Of hundreds of thousands of distinct CDR3 sequences listed, 45% were seen once; the top ten hold about 7%.

The V and J genes are TRBV7-9 and TRBJ2-5; no clear D gene. Sequences were obtained from peripheral blood or thyroid tissue (not recorded which). This clonotype was obtained from an adult man with Graves' disease, either hyperthyroidism or ophthalmopathy (not recorded which). CDR3 bases: TGTGCCAGCAGCCACGGGCTCCAAGAGACCCAGTACTTC. Its protein is CASSHGLQETQYF.